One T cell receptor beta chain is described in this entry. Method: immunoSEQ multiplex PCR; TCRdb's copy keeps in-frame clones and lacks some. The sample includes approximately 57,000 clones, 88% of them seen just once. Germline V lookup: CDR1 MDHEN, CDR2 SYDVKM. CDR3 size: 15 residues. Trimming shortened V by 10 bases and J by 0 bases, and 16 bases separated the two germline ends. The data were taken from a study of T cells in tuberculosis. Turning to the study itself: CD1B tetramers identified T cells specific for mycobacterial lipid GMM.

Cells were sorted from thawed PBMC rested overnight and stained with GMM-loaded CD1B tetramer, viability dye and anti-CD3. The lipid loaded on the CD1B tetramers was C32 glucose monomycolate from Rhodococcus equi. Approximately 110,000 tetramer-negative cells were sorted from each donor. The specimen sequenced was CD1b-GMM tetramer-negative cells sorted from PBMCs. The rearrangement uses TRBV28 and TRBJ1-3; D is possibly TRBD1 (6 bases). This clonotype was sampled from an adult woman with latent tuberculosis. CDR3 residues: CATTDRPYSGNTIYF. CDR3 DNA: TGTGCCACCACAGACAGGCCCTACTCTGGAAACACCATATATTTT.